This TCR beta chain comes out of a study of preoperative IRX-2 immunotherapy in early breast cancer. The assay was immunoSEQ multiplex PCR, and TCRdb's table has in-frame clones only and misses some. The top ten hold roughly 1.9% of the sample, which has around 88,000 clones, about nine tenths seen once. Germline CDR1 SGHRS, CDR2 YFSETQ. The V and J ends lost 0 bases and 10 bases respectively, with 17 bases between them. The CDR3 is made up of 14 amino acids. Sample treatment: preoperative locoregional IRX-2 cytokine immunotherapy. The TCR originated in a human donor with breast cancer. This chain joins TRBV5-1 and TRBJ2-7; D may be TRBD1 (6 bases). The starting material was tumor tissue, obtained after IRX-2 immunotherapy. In DNA form, the CDR3 reads TGCGCCAGCAGCTTGGCCTTGGAACAGGGTGGACAGTACTTC. Translated, it gives CASSLALEQGGQYF.